Given below is one T cell receptor (beta chain) in context. The data stem from a study of blood T cell repertoires in COVID-19. At the level of the study: The analysed material was cDNA or gDNA that came from T cells, B-cell-depleted T cells, or PBMCs.

In the authors' workflow: Nucleated cell number was recorded as an estimate derived from reference gene primer amplification. Assay used: immunoSEQ multiplex PCR; TCRdb lists only in-frame clones, some missing. The DNA was the basis for D and trimming; V, J and clone size are from that table. The repertoire holds 150,000 or so clones, roughly 89% seen once, with roughly 2.9% in the top ten. CDR1 is MNHNY and CDR2 is SVGAGI in the germline V gene (reference sequence). The CDR3 has 14 amino acids. V lost 6 bases and J 5 bases, leaving 14 bases between the germline ends. Sequenced input: peripheral blood. The V gene is TRBV6-6, the J gene TRBJ1-5; a weak D match, TRBD1 (6 bases). This receptor was identified in a man aged 60-69 years with active or convalescent COVID-19. The CDR3 sequence: CASRSQGGDQPQHF. The CDR3, as DNA: TGTGCCAGCAGATCACAGGGAGGGGATCAGCCCCAGCATTTT.